This T cell receptor (beta chain) was captured in a study of cytomegalovirus exposure and HLA in healthy donors. For this clone: Its specificity is unknown.

The study ran its PCR with 60 Vbeta and 13 Jbeta primers. How the authors handled the data: In a later analysis, around 10 million of some 80 million unique beta chains occurred in at least two donors. This table comes from immunoSEQ multiplex PCR, and its TCRdb copy is limited to in-frame clones, with some not included. That table furnishes V, J and clone size, whereas the DNA furnished D and trimming. This sample has about 190,000 clones, with about 77% found just once. Study conclusions and caveats: Accurate predictions that matched the HLA-A and HLA-B alleles of most subjects were reportedly made from TCR beta sequences. Presence/absence analyses took donor sequencing depth as roughly uniform. The study found most TCR sequences rare, yet found some public TCRs in many donors.

From germline, CDR1 is SGHRS and CDR2 YFSETQ. The length of the CDR3 is 16 residues. Trimming stripped 4 bases from V and 0 bases from J, with 16 bases between. The rearrangement joins TRBV5-1 to TRBJ2-5, with a tentative D call TRBD1 (5 bases). The sample was PBMCs. This sequence originates from a man younger than 45 in good health and CMV-seropositive. CDR3 sequence reads: CASSPIGQGYQETQYF. In nucleotides, the CDR3 is TGCGCCAGCAGCCCTATTGGGCAGGGATACCAAGAGACCCAGTACTTC.